This is a list of T cell receptor beta chains from one sample in a study of T cell changes during pregnancy in multiple sclerosis. Sequenced by immunoSEQ multiplex PCR; TCRdb stores in-frame clones only, minus some. The sample contains approximately 44,000 clones, more than 85% of which appear only once. This specimen was CD4+ T cells from peripheral blood mononuclear cells, taken in the second trimester of pregnancy. These receptors originate from a female donor in good health, enrolled as a control in a pregnancy study. Each CDR3 is given without its conserved first and last residue.

V: TRBV2
J: TRBJ1-6
CDR3: ASSGQGKNSPLH

V: TRBV10-3
J: TRBJ1-1
CDR3: AIRPGANTEAF

V: TRBV10-1
J: TRBJ1-2
CDR3: ASSPGARYGYT

V: TRBV7-2
J: TRBJ1-2
CDR3: ASSLDRGLGYT

V: TRBV10-1
J: TRBJ1-3
CDR3: ASSPGAGNTIY

V: TRBV7-9
J: TRBJ2-7
CDR3: ASSLVGARRERHEQY

V: TRBV7-2
J: TRBJ2-7
CDR3: ASSTQQGSHEQY

V: TRBV19
J: TRBJ1-5
CDR3: ATSRTGANQPQH

V: TRBV7-9
J: TRBJ2-5
CDR3: ASSWISGGAGTQY

V: TRBV25-1
J: TRBJ1-6
CDR3: AIQDRGDSPLH

V: TRBV7-8
J: TRBJ2-1
CDR3: ASSLDYYNEQF

V: TRBV30
J: TRBJ1-4
CDR3: AWSFAGGWVNEKLF

V: TRBV5-3
J: TRBJ2-3
CDR3: ARSLSRREPTDTQY

V: TRBV6-6
J: TRBJ2-7
CDR3: ASTPAGQFSPYEQY

V: TRBV30
J: TRBJ1-6
CDR3: AWSVTGGDSPLH

V: TRBV15
J: TRBJ2-5
CDR3: ATSSWRERSIQETQY

V: TRBV9
J: TRBJ1-2
CDR3: ASSVTGTGYT

V: TRBV7-3
J: TRBJ2-1
CDR3: ASSPGTSGEQF

V: TRBV7-2
J: TRBJ1-2
CDR3: ASSYQWGGGGYT

V: TRBV2
J: TRBJ1-4
CDR3: ASLRDRGREKLF

V: TRBV5-1
J: TRBJ2-3
CDR3: ASSSAGGASGDTQY

V: TRBV7-9
J: TRBJ2-1
CDR3: ASSLGTSGSYEQF

V: TRBV7-2
J: TRBJ2-1
CDR3: ASSLVRILAGGGEQF

V: TRBV20-1
J: TRBJ2-7
CDR3: SATGLYEQY

V: TRBV25-1
J: TRBJ2-5
CDR3: ASSGGGAGQETQY

V: TRBV30
J: TRBJ1-1
CDR3: AGGLNEAF

V: TRBV28
J: TRBJ1-4
CDR3: ASSSGSGSSNEKLF

V: TRBV21-1
J: TRBJ2-7
CDR3: ASSNFFGRHPEQY

V: TRBV25-1
J: TRBJ2-7
CDR3: ASSERGRYEQY

V: TRBV19
J: TRBJ1-2
CDR3: ASSLRTGYYGYT

V: TRBV10-2
J: TRBJ1-1
CDR3: ASRLNRNTEAF

V: TRBV19
J: TRBJ2-5
CDR3: ASSVRGETQY

V: TRBV29-1
J: TRBJ1-2
CDR3: SAGARYGYT

V: TRBV28
J: TRBJ2-3
CDR3: ASSLMRGNTDTQY

V: TRBV4-1
J: TRBJ2-2
CDR3: ASSQGATGDRELF

V: TRBV18
J: TRBJ2-3
CDR3: ASSPVSTDTQY

V: TRBV27
J: TRBJ2-4
CDR3: ASSRDRTIQY